Presented here are 32 T cell receptor beta chains from one specimen sequenced in a study of T-cell reconstitution after alpha-beta-depleted transplantation in children. Unique molecular identifiers featured in how the TCRbeta library was prepared. A single record per CDR3 protein comes from TCRdb applying MiXCR to the PCR reads. The data show 230,000 or so distinct CDR3 sequences, 12% seen once. The sequencing used PBMCs from the stem cell graft donor, collected from the stem cell graft. The receptors come from a human donor who donated a stem cell graft to a child with acute lymphoblastic leukemia.

This clonotype was recorded at least ten times. J is TRBJ2-1 and V is TRBV20-1; 12 bases are shared with TRBD2. Trimming cost V 6 bases and J 7 bases; bases outside gene matches: 7. Germline V CDR1 and CDR2: DFQATT, SNEGSKA (reference sequence). The CDR3 runs 14 residues. The CDR3 is CSALTSGRYNEQFF. CDR3 nucleotides: TGCAGTGCCCTTACTAGCGGGAGGTATAATGAGCAGTTCTTC.

This clonotype was seen many times. The chain carries TRBV5-1 and TRBJ2-2, with D possibly TRBD1 on 6 matching bases. Between the trimmed V and J ends, which lost 4 bases and 2 bases, there was a span of 9 bases. Germline V gives CDR1 SGHRS, CDR2 YFSETQ. The CDR3 covers 14 residues. Written as DNA, the CDR3 is TGCGCCAGCAGCAGGACAGAAAACACCGGGGAGCTGTTTTTT. This sequence encodes CASSRTENTGELFF.

The chain carries TRBV19 and TRBJ1-1, with 7 bases identical to TRBD1. Unmatched junction bases numbered 11, after V lost 2 bases and J lost 2 bases. CDR1 is LNHDA and CDR2 is SQIVND in the germline V gene (reference sequence). CDR3 length: 17 amino acids. The CDR3 DNA follows: TGTGCCAGTAGTATAATATGGACAGGCTCCTCAAACACTGAAGCTTTCTTT. This sequence encodes CASSIIWTGSSNTEAFF.

This clonotype was counted many times. The V gene is TRBV12-3 or TRBV12-4, the J gene TRBJ2-1; possible D gene TRBD1, 6 bases. The CDR3 runs to 15 residues. V lost 0 bases and J 7 bases, leaving 13 bases between the germline ends. The DNA for the CDR3 is TGTGCCAGCAGTTTAGCGGGACATCAGGGGAATGAGCAGTTCTTC. Protein: CASSLAGHQGNEQFF.

This clonotype has a count of ten or more. CDR3 nucleotide sequence: TGTGCCACCAGTGATTTACTCTCCACAGATACGCAGTATTTT. The encoded protein is CATSDLLSTDTQYF. The chain has TRBV24-1 and TRBJ2-3; D unclear. Germline V gene data show CDR1 as KGHDR and CDR2 as SFDVKD. This CDR3 spans 14 amino acids. V dropped 1 base and J dropped 2 bases, with 6 bases sitting between them.

On this clonotype: A much larger clone differs from this one at a single base, so this may be a read error. J is TRBJ1-2 and V is TRBV7-2; D is unresolved. The CDR3 runs to 15 residues. Germline V gene data show CDR1 as SGHTA and CDR2 as FQGNSA. V was cut by 3 bases and J by 3 bases, with 14 bases left in between. The chain's CDR3 is CASSFTRIGDYGYTF. CDR3 in DNA: TGTGCCAGCAGCTTTACACGGATTGGAGACTATGGCTACACCTTC.

This clonotype was recorded a few times. The J gene is TRBJ2-2, the V gene TRBV19; D unresolved. The germline V gene has CDR1 LNHDA and CDR2 SQIVND (reference sequence). CDR3 length: 16 amino acids. Trimming left V 5 bases short and J 3 bases short, with 16 bases between. The CDR3 coding sequence is TGTGCCAGTAGTGTCCCCGAAGGAGTGGACACCGGGGAGCTGTTTTTT. This codes for CASSVPEGVDTGELFF.

At least ten counts were recorded for this clonotype. The chain carries TRBV20-1 and TRBJ2-5; the D is unclear. Trimming pared 0 bases from V and 4 bases from J, leaving 15 bases between. The CDR3 loop spans 15 amino acids. From germline, CDR1 is DFQATT and CDR2 SNEGSKA (reference sequence). CDR3 amino acids: CSARDVPGRRETQYF. The CDR3 DNA reads as TGCAGTGCTAGAGATGTCCCAGGACGTAGAGAGACCCAGTACTTC.

This clonotype has a count of ten or more. The CDR3: CASNQDGLHYEQYF. In DNA, the CDR3 is TGTGCCAGCAACCAGGACGGACTCCACTACGAGCAGTACTTC. The chain employs TRBV12-3 or TRBV12-4 and TRBJ2-7; TRBD2 is a possible D gene (5 bases). CDR3 length: 14 amino acids. V was shortened by 7 bases and J by 3 bases, with 16 bases between the two germline ends.

This clonotype was detected a few times. The chain has TRBV12-3 or TRBV12-4 and TRBJ1-1; 7 bases match TRBD1. The length of the CDR3 is 15 residues. J gave up 1 base and V 5 bases, and 7 bases lay outside the gene matches. The CDR3 is CASSPRDRRNTEAFF. CDR3 in DNA: TGTGCCAGCAGTCCACGGGACAGAAGGAACACTGAAGCTTTCTTT.

V gene TRBV28 combines with J gene TRBJ1-2; D gene uncertain. The CDR3 covers 12 residues. With 10 bases removed from V and 8 bases from J, the gap between germline ends came to 17 bases. Germline-derived CDR1 and CDR2 are MDHEN and SYDVKM. DNA of the CDR3: TGTGCCATGAGCCCGAGGCTCCTCGGCTACACCTTC. Translation gives CAMSPRLLGYTF.

This clonotype has at least ten counts. The gene calls are TRBV29-1 and TRBJ2-7; D is unclear. V lost 6 bases, J lost 3 bases, and 18 bases lay in between. The CDR3 consists of 14 residues. Germline CDR1 is SQVTM and CDR2 is ANQGSEA. In DNA, the CDR3 is TGCAGCGTAGCTATTTACCGAAGGAGCTACGAGCAGTACTTC. Amino acids: CSVAIYRRSYEQYF.

This clonotype was counted at least ten times. The rearrangement joins TRBV7-2 to TRBJ1-3; D perhaps matches TRBD1 (5 bases). This CDR3 has 15 residues. Germline CDR1 is SGHTA and CDR2 is FQGNSA. Trimming cost V 6 bases and J 3 bases, with 15 bases left between them. CDR3 DNA: TGTGCCAGCAGTCTCTCAGGGATAGGTGGAAACACCATATATTTT. It specifies CASSLSGIGGNTIYF.

This clonotype occurred many times. This chain links TRBV27 with TRBJ2-7; D remains ambiguous. The CDR3 runs to 12 residues. Germline assignment: CDR1 MNHEY and CDR2 SMNVEV (reference sequence). Trimming removed 5 bases from V and 3 bases from J, with 8 bases in between. The CDR3 is CASSPDGYEQYF. As DNA, the CDR3 is TGTGCCAGCAGTCCAGACGGCTACGAGCAGTACTTC.

This clonotype was seen many times. The chain is built from TRBV5-1 and TRBJ2-7; D ambiguous. Trimming took 1 base from V and 4 from J, leaving 9 bases between them. The germline V gene encodes CDR1 SGHRS and CDR2 YFSETQ. CDR3 size: 13 residues. The CDR3, as DNA: TGCGCCAGCAGCTTGAGCATTGAATACGAGCAGTACTTC. It yields the protein CASSLSIEYEQYF.

The chain joins TRBV20-1 to TRBJ2-1; D remains unclear. Deletions cut 6 bases from V and 6 bases from J, with 12 bases between. The germline V gene has CDR1 DFQATT and CDR2 SNEGSKA (reference sequence). This CDR3 spans 12 amino acids. CDR3: CSAQTGVNEQFF. The CDR3 DNA follows: TGCAGTGCCCAGACGGGCGTCAATGAGCAGTTCTTC.

This clonotype was picked up many times. The chain has TRBV6-6 and TRBJ1-2; D remains ambiguous. Per germline, CDR1 MNHNY and CDR2 SVGAGI (reference sequence). V shed 7 bases and J shed 0 bases, with 9 bases lying between them. The CDR3 is made up of 13 amino acids. Here the CDR3 DNA reads TGTGCCAGCATGGGCGTGGCTAACTATGGCTACACCTTC. Encoded protein: CASMGVANYGYTF.

This clonotype showed up many times. This chain links TRBV4-1 with TRBJ2-5; D ambiguous. Trimming shortened V by 0 bases and J by 8 bases, and 13 bases separated the two germline ends. The CDR3 covers 14 residues. Germline CDR1 is MGHRA and CDR2 is YSYEKL. CDR3 DNA sequence: TGCGCCAGCAGCCAAGATTACAACGGCGGAACCCAGTACTTC. Translated: CASSQDYNGGTQYF.

This clonotype is a singleton in its sample. This may come from a read error, since a much larger clone is one base off. Because the CDR3 is missing its conserved closing phenylalanine or tryptophan, this is likely a read error. The genes are TRBV20-1 and TRBJ2-1, with 10 nucleotides matching TRBD2. This CDR3 comprises 15 residues. Germline values: CDR1 DFQATT, CDR2 SNEGSKA (reference sequence). Germline trimming cut 5 bases from V and 2 bases from J; bases unmatched to any gene: 6. CDR3 bases: TGCAGTGCTCTAAGCGGGAGGGGGACCTACAATGAGCAGTTCATC. It codes for CSALSGRGTYNEQFI.

This clonotype was recorded many times. The chain couples TRBV20-1 to TRBJ1-1; D gene unclear. The V end was cut by 3 bases, the J end by 0 bases, with 2 bases between. The CDR3 spans 11 residues. CDR1 is DFQATT and CDR2 is SNEGSKA in the germline V gene (reference sequence). Written as DNA, the CDR3 is TGCAGTGCTAGCCTGAACACTGAAGCTTTCTTT. It encodes CSASLNTEAFF.

In this sample, this clonotype turned up many times. The chain uses TRBV6-2 or TRBV6-3 and TRBJ1-4; D gene ambiguous. Trimming shortened V by 10 bases and J by 4 bases, and 19 bases separated the two germline ends. Per the germline V gene, CDR1 is MNHEY and CDR2 is SVGEGT. This CDR3 is 15 amino acids long. The CDR3 bases are TGTGCCACCGCGGGTCTTGGAGCCGGTAATGAAAAACTGTTTTTT. This translates into CATAGLGAGNEKLFF.

There are many counts of this clonotype. The chain has TRBV7-2 and TRBJ1-4; the D gene is possibly TRBD1 (6 bases). Trimming removed 4 bases from V and 8 bases from J, with 14 bases in between. The V gene's germline CDR1 is SGHTA and CDR2 FQGNSA. This CDR3 has 14 amino acids. The CDR3: CASSWTRGREKLFF. The CDR3 DNA is TGTGCCAGCAGCTGGACCAGGGGTAGGGAAAAACTGTTTTTT.

This clonotype occurred many times. The chain carries TRBV4-3 and TRBJ1-6; possibly TRBD1 for D (6 bases). In germline, CDR1 is LGHNA, CDR2 YSLEER. V lost 4 bases to trimming and J lost 8 bases, with 12 bases between them. The CDR3 contains 14 residues. This CDR3 is CASSPRGWDSPLHF. CDR3 DNA: TGCGCCAGCAGCCCTAGGGGGTGGGATTCACCCCTCCACTTT.

This clonotype was picked up a small number of times. This chain uses TRBV20-1 with TRBJ2-3; the D gene is possibly TRBD1 (5 bases). V lost 2 bases to trimming and J lost 0 bases, with 6 bases between them. Germline V lookup: CDR1 DFQATT, CDR2 SNEGSKA (reference sequence). The CDR3 runs 13 residues. CDR3 sequence: CSARHRSTDTQYF. CDR3 nucleotides: TGCAGTGCTAGACACAGGAGCACAGATACGCAGTATTTT.

This clonotype was detected ten times or more. This chain uses TRBV20-1 with TRBJ1-5; TRBD1 is a possible D gene (5 bases). Trimming shortened V by 3 bases and J by 1 base, and 7 bases separated the two germline ends. The CDR3 runs to 13 residues. Germline V gene lookup returns CDR1 DFQATT and CDR2 SNEGSKA (reference sequence). In DNA form, the CDR3 reads TGCAGTGCTAGGGGACGGAGCAATCAGCCCCAGCATTTT. It specifies CSARGRSNQPQHF.

This clonotype was detected many times. The chain links TRBV12-3 or TRBV12-4 to TRBJ2-7, with 9 bases lining up with TRBD1. The J segment lost 2 bases and the V segment lost 8 bases, leaving 7 bases of the junction unmatched. The CDR3 contains 14 residues. Written as DNA, the CDR3 is TGTGCCAGCCTTTTGGACAGGGGCCCCTACGAGCAGTACTTC. As protein: CASLLDRGPYEQYF.

This clonotype was found many times. The rearrangement joins TRBV20-1 to TRBJ2-4, with 9 nucleotides matching TRBD1. The CDR3 runs 14 residues. The germline V gene has CDR1 DFQATT and CDR2 SNEGSKA (reference sequence). Losses at the gene ends were 6 bases for V and 8 bases for J; bases not matched to a gene: 11. CDR3 residues: CSAVQDRGMHIQYF. The DNA of the CDR3 is TGCAGTGCCGTCCAGGACAGGGGTATGCACATTCAGTACTTC.

In this sample, this clonotype turned up many times. The V call is TRBV7-9, the J call TRBJ1-6; no clear D gene. V lost 1 base and J lost 10, with 5 bases in between. Germline V gene lookup returns CDR1 SEHNR and CDR2 FQNEAQ (reference sequence). The CDR3 is 12 amino acids. Here the CDR3 DNA reads TGTGCCAGCAGCTTAGAACGCTCACCCCTCCACTTT. It encodes CASSLERSPLHF.

V is TRBV12-3 or TRBV12-4 and J is TRBJ1-5, with unresolved D. There are 16 residues in the CDR3. The V end was cut by 2 bases, the J end by 2 bases, with 13 bases between. CDR3 nucleotide sequence: TGTGCCAGCAGTTTAATGGGGAATTTAGGCAATCAGCCCCAGCATTTT. Protein product: CASSLMGNLGNQPQHF.

The sample holds many counts of this clonotype. The rearrangement joins TRBV12-3 or TRBV12-4 to TRBJ1-3; D unclear. V lost 8 bases and J 0 bases, leaving 8 bases between the germline ends. The length of the CDR3 is 13 residues. The CDR3 nucleotides are TGTGCCAGCCGCATTAGCTCTGGAAACACCATATATTTT. This sequence encodes CASRISSGNTIYF.

This clonotype has more than one count but fewer than ten. This sequence joins TRBV18 and TRBJ1-5; a possible D gene is TRBD1 (5 bases). The CDR3 has 14 residues. Trimming cost V 1 base and J 1 base, with 5 bases left between them. Germline-derived CDR1 and CDR2 are KGHSH and LQKENI. The CDR3 DNA reads as TGTGCCAGCTCACCACAGGGGAGCAATCAGCCCCAGCATTTT. It encodes CASSPQGSNQPQHF.

This clonotype has at least ten counts. The gene calls are TRBV20-1 and TRBJ2-7; 10 bases align to TRBD2. The ends lost 4 bases at V and 5 bases at J; junction bases unmatched: 11. Germline assignment: CDR1 DFQATT and CDR2 SNEGSKA (reference sequence). The CDR3 sequence is 15 residues long. The CDR3 region is CSAKPQGLAKHEQYF. The CDR3 DNA reads TGCAGTGCTAAACCGCAGGGACTAGCGAAACACGAGCAGTACTTC.